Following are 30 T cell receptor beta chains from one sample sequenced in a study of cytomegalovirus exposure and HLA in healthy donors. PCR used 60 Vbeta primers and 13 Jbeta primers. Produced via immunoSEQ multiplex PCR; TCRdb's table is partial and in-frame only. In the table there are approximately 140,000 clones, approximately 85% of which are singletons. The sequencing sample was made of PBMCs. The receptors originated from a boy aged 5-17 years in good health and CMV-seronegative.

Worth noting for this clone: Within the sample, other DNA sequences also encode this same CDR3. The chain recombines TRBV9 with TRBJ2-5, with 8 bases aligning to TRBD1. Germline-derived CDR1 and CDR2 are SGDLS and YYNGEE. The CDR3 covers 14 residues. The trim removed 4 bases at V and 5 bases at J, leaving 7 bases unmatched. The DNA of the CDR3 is TGTGCCAGCAGCACCGGGACAGGACAGGAGACCCAGTACTTC. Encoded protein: CASSTGTGQETQYF. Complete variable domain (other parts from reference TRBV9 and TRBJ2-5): DSGVTQTPKHLITATGQRVTLRCSPRSGDLSVYWYQQSLDQGLQFLIQYYNGEERAKGNILERFSAQQFPDLHSELNLSSLELGDSALYFCASSTGTGQETQYFGPGTRLLVL.

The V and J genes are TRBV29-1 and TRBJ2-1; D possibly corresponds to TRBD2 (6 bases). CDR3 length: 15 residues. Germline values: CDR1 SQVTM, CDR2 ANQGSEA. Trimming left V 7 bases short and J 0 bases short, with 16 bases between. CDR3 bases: TGCAGCGCCCTAGTGGGACTGAGCTCCTACAATGAGCAGTTCTTC. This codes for CSALVGLSSYNEQFF.

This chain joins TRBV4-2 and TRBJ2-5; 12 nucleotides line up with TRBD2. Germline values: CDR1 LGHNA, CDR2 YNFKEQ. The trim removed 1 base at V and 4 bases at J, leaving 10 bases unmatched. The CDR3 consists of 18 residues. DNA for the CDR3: TGTGCCAGCAGCCAAGTTGTCGCTAGCGGGGGGGCATTAGAGACCCAGTACTTC. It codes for CASSQVVASGGALETQYF.

DNA for the CDR3: TGTGCCAGCAGCGTACATTCAGGGGCTGGAAACACCATATATTTT. Translating it yields CASSVHSGAGNTIYF. The chain links TRBV9 to TRBJ1-3, with D perhaps matching TRBD1 (6 bases). Germline loops: CDR1 SGDLS, CDR2 YYNGEE. Deletions cut 1 base from V and 2 bases from J, with 10 bases between. The CDR3 sequence is 15 residues long. Using reference TRBV9 and TRBJ1-3 for the parts outside the CDR3, the full variable domain is DSGVTQTPKHLITATGQRVTLRCSPRSGDLSVYWYQQSLDQGLQFLIQYYNGEERAKGNILERFSAQQFPDLHSELNLSSLELGDSALYFCASSVHSGAGNTIYFGEGSWLTVV.

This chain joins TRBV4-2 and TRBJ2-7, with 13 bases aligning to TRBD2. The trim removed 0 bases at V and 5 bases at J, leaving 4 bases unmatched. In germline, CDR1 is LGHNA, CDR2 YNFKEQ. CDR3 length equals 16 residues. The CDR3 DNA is TGTGCCAGCAGCCAAGATCAACTAGCGGGGGGGCACGAGCAGTACTTC. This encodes CASSQDQLAGGHEQYF.

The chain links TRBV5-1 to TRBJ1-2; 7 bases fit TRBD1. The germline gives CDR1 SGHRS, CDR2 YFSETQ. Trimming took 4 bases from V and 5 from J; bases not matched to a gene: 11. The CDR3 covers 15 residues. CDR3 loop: CASSNGPDRAYGYTF. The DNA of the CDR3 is TGCGCCAGCAGCAACGGACCTGACAGGGCGTATGGCTACACCTTC.

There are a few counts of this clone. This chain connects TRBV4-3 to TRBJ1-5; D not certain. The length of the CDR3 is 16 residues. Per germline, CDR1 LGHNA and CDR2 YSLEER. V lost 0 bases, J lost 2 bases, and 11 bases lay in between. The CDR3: CASSQDYGPGNQPQHF. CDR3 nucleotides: TGCGCCAGCAGCCAAGATTATGGGCCAGGCAATCAGCCCCAGCATTTT.

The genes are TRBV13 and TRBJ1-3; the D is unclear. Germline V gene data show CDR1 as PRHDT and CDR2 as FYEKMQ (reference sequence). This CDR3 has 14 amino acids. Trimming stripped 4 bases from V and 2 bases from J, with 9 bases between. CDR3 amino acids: CASSSRAAGNTIYF. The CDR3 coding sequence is TGTGCCAGCAGCTCGAGGGCGGCTGGAAACACCATATATTTT.

CDR3 amino acids: CASSKGDTEAFF. CDR3 coding DNA: TGCGCCAGCAGCAAAGGAGACACTGAAGCTTTCTTT. This sequence joins TRBV4-1 and TRBJ1-1, with D hard to call. This CDR3 has 12 amino acids. Trimming took off 5 bases at V and 3 bases at J, with 7 bases between the two ends. Germline V gives CDR1 MGHRA, CDR2 YSYEKL.

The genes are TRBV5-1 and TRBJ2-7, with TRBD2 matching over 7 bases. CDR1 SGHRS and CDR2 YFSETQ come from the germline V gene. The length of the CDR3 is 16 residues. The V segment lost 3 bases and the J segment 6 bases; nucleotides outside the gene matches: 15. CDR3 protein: CASSSLTGTTRREQYF. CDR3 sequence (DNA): TGCGCCAGCAGCTCCCTAACCGGGACTACCCGTCGCGAGCAGTACTTC.

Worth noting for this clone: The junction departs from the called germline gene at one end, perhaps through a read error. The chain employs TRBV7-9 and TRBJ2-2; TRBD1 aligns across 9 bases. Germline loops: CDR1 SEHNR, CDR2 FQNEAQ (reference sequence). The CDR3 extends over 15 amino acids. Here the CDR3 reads CSSSTGQGNTGELFF. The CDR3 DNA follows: TGTTCCAGCAGCACGGGACAGGGGAACACCGGGGAGCTGTTTTTT.

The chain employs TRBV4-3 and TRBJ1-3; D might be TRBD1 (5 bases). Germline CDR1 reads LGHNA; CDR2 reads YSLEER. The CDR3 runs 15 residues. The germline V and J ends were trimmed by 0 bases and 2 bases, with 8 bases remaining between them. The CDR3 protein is CASSQDLGPGNTIYF. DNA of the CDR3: TGCGCCAGCAGCCAAGATTTGGGGCCTGGAAACACCATATATTTT.

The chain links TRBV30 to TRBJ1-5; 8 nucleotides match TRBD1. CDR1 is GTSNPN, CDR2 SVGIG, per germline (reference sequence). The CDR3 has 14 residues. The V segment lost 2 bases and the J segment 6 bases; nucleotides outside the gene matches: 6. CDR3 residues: CAWSLGQGTQPQHF. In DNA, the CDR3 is TGTGCCTGGAGTCTAGGACAGGGCACTCAGCCCCAGCATTTT.

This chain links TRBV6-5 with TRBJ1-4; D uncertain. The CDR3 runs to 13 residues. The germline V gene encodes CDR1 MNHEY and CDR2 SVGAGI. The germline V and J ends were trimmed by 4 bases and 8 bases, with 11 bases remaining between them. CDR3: CASSSFLEEKLFF. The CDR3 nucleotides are TGTGCCAGCAGTTCATTTTTGGAGGAAAAACTGTTTTTT.

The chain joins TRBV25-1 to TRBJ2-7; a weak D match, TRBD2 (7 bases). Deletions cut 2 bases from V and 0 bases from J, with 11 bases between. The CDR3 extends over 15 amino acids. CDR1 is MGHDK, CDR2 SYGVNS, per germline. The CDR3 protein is CASSEEGGVSYEQYF. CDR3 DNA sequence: TGTGCCAGCAGTGAAGAGGGGGGGGTCTCCTACGAGCAGTACTTC.

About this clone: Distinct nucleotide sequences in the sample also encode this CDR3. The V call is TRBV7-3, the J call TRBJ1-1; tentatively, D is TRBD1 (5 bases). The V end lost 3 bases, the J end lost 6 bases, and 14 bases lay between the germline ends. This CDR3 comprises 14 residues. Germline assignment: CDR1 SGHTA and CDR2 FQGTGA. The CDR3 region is CASSFNRLDPEAFF. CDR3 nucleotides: TGTGCCAGCAGCTTTAACAGGCTAGACCCTGAAGCTTTCTTT.

CDR3: CASGFSGGRYNEQFF. The DNA of the CDR3 is TGTGCCAGCGGTTTTAGCGGGGGGCGCTACAATGAGCAGTTCTTC. The V call is TRBV7-9, the J call TRBJ2-1; 10 bases line up with TRBD2. Germline CDR1 is SEHNR and CDR2 is FQNEAQ (reference sequence). With V trimmed by 8 bases and J by 3 bases, 7 bases remained unmatched. The CDR3 is made up of 15 amino acids.

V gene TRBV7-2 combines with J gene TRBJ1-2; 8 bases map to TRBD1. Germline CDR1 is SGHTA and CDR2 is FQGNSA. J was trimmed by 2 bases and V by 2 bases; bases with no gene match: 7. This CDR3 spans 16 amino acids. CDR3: CASSLFGQGLNYGYTF. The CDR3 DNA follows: TGTGCCAGCAGCTTATTCGGACAGGGTTTGAACTATGGCTACACCTTC.

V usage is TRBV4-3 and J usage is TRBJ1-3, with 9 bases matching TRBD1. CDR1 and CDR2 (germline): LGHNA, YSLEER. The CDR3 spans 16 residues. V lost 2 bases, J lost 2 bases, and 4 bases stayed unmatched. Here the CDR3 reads CASSQRTGGTGNTIYF. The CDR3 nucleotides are TGCGCCAGCAGCCAACGAACAGGGGGCACTGGAAACACCATATATTTT.

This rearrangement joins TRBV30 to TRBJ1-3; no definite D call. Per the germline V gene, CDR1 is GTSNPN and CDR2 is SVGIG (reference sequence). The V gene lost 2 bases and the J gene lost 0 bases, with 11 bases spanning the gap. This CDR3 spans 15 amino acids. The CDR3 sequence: CAWSTNWSSGNTIYF. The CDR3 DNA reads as TGTGCCTGGAGTACGAACTGGAGCTCTGGAAACACCATATATTTT. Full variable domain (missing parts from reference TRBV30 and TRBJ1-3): SQTIHQWPATLVQPVGSPLSLECTVEGTSNPNLYWYRQAAGRGLQLLFYSVGIGQISSEVPQNLSASRPQDRQFILSSKKLLLSDSGFYLCAWSTNWSSGNTIYFGEGSWLTVV.

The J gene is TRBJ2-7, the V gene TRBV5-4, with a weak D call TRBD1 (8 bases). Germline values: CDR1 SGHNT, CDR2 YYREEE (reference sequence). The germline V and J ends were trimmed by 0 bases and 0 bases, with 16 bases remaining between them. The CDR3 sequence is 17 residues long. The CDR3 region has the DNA TGTGCCAGCAGCTTGGCCGACAGCGGGACAGGCTCCTACGAGCAGTACTTC. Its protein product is CASSLADSGTGSYEQYF.

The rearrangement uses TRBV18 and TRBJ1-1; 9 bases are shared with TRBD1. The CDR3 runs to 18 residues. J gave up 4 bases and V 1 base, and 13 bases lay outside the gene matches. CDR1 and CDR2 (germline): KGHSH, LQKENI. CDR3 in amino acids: CASSPLVAYRGRGTEAFF. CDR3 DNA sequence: TGTGCCAGCTCACCACTTGTTGCTTACAGGGGGCGAGGCACTGAAGCTTTCTTT.

In nucleotides, the CDR3 is TGTGCCAGCAGTTTACACAGTTCCTATGGCTACACCTTC. Amino acids: CASSLHSSYGYTF. The J gene is TRBJ1-2, the V gene TRBV27; unclear D gene. Trimming left V 2 bases short and J 4 bases short, with 8 bases between. Germline assignment: CDR1 MNHEY and CDR2 SMNVEV (reference sequence). This CDR3 is 13 amino acids long.

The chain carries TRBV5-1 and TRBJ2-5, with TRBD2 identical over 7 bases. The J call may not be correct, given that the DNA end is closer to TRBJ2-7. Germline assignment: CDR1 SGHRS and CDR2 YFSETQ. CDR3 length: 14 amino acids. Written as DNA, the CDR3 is TGCGCCAGCACTTCAAGTCTAGCGGTCTACGAGCAGTACTTC. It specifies CASTSSLAVYEQYF.

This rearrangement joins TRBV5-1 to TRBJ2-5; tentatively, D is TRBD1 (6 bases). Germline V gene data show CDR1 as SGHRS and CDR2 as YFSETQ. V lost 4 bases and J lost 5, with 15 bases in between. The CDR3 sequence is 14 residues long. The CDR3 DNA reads TGCGCCAGCAGCCCGGGACATCTGGGGGAGACCCAGTACTTC. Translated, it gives CASSPGHLGETQYF. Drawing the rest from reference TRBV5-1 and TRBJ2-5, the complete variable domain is KAGVTQTPRYLIKTRGQQVTLSCSPISGHRSVSWYQQTPGQGLQFLFEYFSETQRNKGNFPGRFSGRQFSNSRSEMNVSTLELGDSALYLCASSPGHLGETQYFGPGTRLLVL.

The CDR3 loop reads CASSEGTGFFDTEAFF. The CDR3 DNA is TGTGCCAGCAGTGAAGGGACAGGGTTTTTTGACACTGAAGCTTTCTTT. The rearrangement uses TRBV6-1 and TRBJ1-1, with 8 bases lining up with TRBD1. This CDR3 contains 16 residues. V lost 1 base to trimming and J lost 3 bases; unmatched junction nucleotides: 7. Germline V gene sequence: CDR1 MNHNS, CDR2 SASEGT.

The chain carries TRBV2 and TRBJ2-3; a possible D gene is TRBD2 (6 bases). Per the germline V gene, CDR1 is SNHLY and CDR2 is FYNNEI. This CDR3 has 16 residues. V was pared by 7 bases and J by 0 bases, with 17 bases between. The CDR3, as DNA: TGTGCCAGCACCCCGGGACGGGGGACTAGCACAGATACGCAGTATTTT. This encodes CASTPGRGTSTDTQYF.

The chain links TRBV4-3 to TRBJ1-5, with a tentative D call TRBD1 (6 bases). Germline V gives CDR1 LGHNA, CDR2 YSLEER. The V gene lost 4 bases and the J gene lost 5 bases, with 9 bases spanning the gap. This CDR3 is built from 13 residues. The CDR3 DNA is TGCGCCAGCAGCCGGGACACTTATCAGCCCCAGCATTTT. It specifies CASSRDTYQPQHF.

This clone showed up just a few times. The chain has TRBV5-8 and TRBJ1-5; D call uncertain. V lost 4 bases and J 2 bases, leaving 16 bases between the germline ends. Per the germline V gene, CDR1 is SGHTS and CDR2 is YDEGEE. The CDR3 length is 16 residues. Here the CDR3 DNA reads TGTGCCAGCAGCCGCATCGGAGTTATTCGCAATCAGCCCCAGCATTTT. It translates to CASSRIGVIRNQPQHF.

The CDR3 sequence is CASSLGGGRHGELFF. Here the CDR3 DNA reads TGTGCCAGCAGCTTAGGTGGCGGGAGGCACGGGGAGCTGTTTTTT. The rearrangement uses TRBV7-8 and TRBJ2-2; the match to TRBD2 covers 8 bases. The junction had 5 bases not matched to a gene; V was cut back by 1 base and J by 7 bases. The CDR3 length is 15 residues. CDR1 is SGHVS, CDR2 FQNEAQ, per germline.